This entry is about one TCR beta chain. Other DNA sequences of this sample code for an identical CDR3. This sample stems from a study of blood T cell repertoires in COVID-19. Clones were read by immunoSEQ multiplex PCR, and TCRdb kept only the in-frame ones, dropping some. The data contain under 200,000 clones, around 87% of them singletons. This clonotype originated in a woman of 80 years or more with COVID-19, enrolled during active disease. Input material: peripheral blood.

The CDR3 DNA follows: TGTGCCAGCAGCCCCAGGGACAGACTTTTGTATGGCTACACCTTC. Translated, it gives CASSPRDRLLYGYTF. The rearrangement joins TRBV7-2 to TRBJ1-2; TRBD1 agrees at 7 bases. Trimming at V came to 5 bases and at J to 5 bases, leaving 11 bases not matched to a gene. The length of the CDR3 is 15 residues. Germline-derived CDR1 and CDR2 are SGHTA and FQGNSA.